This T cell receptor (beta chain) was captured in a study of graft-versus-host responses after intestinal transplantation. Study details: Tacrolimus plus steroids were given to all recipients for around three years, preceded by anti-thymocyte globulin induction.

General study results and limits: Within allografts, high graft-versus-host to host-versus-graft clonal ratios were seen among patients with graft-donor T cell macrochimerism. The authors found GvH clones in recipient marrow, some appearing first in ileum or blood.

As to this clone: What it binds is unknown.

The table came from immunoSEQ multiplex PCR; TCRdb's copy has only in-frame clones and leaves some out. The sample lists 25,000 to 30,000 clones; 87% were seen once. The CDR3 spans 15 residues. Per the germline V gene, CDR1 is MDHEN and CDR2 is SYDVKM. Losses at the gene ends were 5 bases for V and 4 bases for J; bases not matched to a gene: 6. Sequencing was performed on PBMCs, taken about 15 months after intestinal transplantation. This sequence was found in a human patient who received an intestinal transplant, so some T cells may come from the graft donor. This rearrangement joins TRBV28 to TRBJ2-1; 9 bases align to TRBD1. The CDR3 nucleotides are TGTGCCAGCAGTCCGGGGACAGGGTTATACAATGAGCAGTTCTTC. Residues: CASSPGTGLYNEQFF. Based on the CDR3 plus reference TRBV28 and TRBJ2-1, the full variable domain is DVKVTQSSRYLVKRTGEKVFLECVQDMDHENMFWYRQDPGLGLRLIYFSYDVKMKEKGDIPEGYSVSREKKERFSLILESASTNQTSMYLCASSPGTGLYNEQFFGPGTRLTVL.